This TCR beta chain is drawn from a study of a mutant IDH1 vaccine in newly diagnosed glioma (dated by TCRdb to about 2021). Background for the entire study: Across visits V03 through V10, patients got a total of eight vaccinations, given in weeks 1, 3, 5, 7, 11, 15, 19 and 23. Vaccination began 4-6 weeks after radiotherapy alone, or alongside temozolomide cycles in the chemotherapy-containing groups. Of the 32 patients who were treated, around 62% were male and about 40% were female, and the mean age was about 37 years. Before enrollment, patients had received standard therapy of radiotherapy alone, temozolomide alone, or radiochemotherapy with temozolomide; most received the combination. Six visits were used for peripheral blood collection: V03 (baseline), V05, V07, V10, V12 and V13. For exploratory analyses, longitudinal TCRB deep sequencing was carried out in around 24 treated patients wherever samples were available. What the authors observed across the whole study: Availability determined which PBMC samples were chosen for TCRB deep sequencing. It was noted by the authors that analyses of patient blood samples could not be reproduced owing to sample limitations. No apparent relationship was observed between pseudoprogression and alterations in the top peripheral T cell clonotypes detected by TCRB sequencing. Across multiple MHC alleles, vaccine-induced immune responses were seen in around 93% of patients.

The CDR3, from cysteine to phenylalanine, totals 14 residues. The kept DNA is CDR3 alone, 42 bases in frame from the first base. V has 10 bases trimmed and J has 6 bases trimmed; junction bases matching no gene number 9. Based on the germline V gene, the CDR1 and CDR2 sequences are SGHVS and FQNEAQ. Libraries were prepared through the immunoSEQ multiplex PCR assay. Rearranged TCR beta chain sequences were amplified using the hsTCRB Kit according to the manufacturer's protocol. TCRB libraries were sequenced on an Illumina MiSeq. The source study handled its data this way. Demultiplexing, trimming and gene mapping were performed with the kit vendor's proprietary platform. What TCRdb holds here is the immuneACCESS table cut down to in-frame rearrangements. Part of the clones is not present; checked against another copy, under half of the missing clones reflect an unresolved V gene, and the others are unexplained. Clone size and V and J calls were adopted from that table, with D and trimming inferred from the DNA. The sample table shows under 150,000 clones, and just under 80% are seen once. The ten largest clones add up to 5.5% of the sample.

With regard to this clone: This receptor's antigen is unknown. Within one base of it there is no much larger clone, and no base qualities were kept.

This specimen's time point label, per the study, means: week 11, during vaccination. A 20-mer mutant IDH1 peptide at 300 micrograms in Montanide made up each vaccine dose, which was injected subcutaneously together with topical imiquimod. Newly diagnosed WHO grade 3 or 4 IDH1-mutant astrocytomas showing loss of nuclear ATRX were present in the donors. The samples were drawn from NOA16, a multicentre, single-arm, open-label phase I trial in Germany that tested a mutant IDH1 peptide vaccine in humans for the first time. Genomic DNA for TCRB sequencing was extracted from EDTA blood using the DNeasy Blood and Tissue Kit.

The receptor was isolated from a man aged 40-49 years with glioma. This chain is built from TRBV7-8 and TRBJ2-2, and 9 junction bases match TRBD2. Sequencing used PBMCs, obtained from a glioma patient whose treatment included an IDH1 peptide vaccine. The DNA reads TGTGCCACCCGAAAAAGCGGGGGGCCCGGGGAGCTGTTTTTT. It translates as CATRKSGGPGELFF.